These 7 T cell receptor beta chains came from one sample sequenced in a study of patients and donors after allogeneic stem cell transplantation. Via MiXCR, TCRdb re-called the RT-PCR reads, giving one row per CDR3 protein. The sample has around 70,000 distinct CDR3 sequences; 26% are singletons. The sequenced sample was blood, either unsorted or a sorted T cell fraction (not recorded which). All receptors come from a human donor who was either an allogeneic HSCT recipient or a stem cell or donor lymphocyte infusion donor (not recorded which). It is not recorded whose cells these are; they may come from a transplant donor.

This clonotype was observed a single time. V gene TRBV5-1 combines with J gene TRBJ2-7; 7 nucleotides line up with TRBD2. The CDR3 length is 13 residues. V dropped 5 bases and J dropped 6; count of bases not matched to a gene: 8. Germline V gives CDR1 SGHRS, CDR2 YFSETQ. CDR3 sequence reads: CASSSELASEQYF. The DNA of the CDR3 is TGCGCCAGCAGTTCCGAACTAGCGAGCGAGCAGTACTTC. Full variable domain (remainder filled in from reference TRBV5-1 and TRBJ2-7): KAGVTQTPRYLIKTRGQQVTLSCSPISGHRSVSWYQQTPGQGLQFLFEYFSETQRNKGNFPGRFSGRQFSNSRSEMNVSTLELGDSALYLCASSSELASEQYFGPGTRLTVT.

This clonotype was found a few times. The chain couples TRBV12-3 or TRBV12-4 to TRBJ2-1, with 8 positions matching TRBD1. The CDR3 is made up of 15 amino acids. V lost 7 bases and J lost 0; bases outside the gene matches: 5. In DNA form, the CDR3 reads TGTGCCAGCACCCAGGGGGCCAGCTCCTACAATGAGCAGTTCTTC. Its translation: CASTQGASSYNEQFF.

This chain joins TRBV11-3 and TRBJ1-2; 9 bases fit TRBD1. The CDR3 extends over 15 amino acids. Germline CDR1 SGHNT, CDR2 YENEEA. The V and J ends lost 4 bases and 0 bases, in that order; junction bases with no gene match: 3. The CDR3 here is CASSSRQGANYGYTF. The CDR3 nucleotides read TGTGCCAGCAGCTCGAGACAGGGGGCTAACTATGGCTACACCTTC.

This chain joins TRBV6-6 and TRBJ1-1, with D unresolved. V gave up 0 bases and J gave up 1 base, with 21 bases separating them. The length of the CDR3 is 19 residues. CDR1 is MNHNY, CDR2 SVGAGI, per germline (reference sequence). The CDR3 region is CASSYSSAPWAASNTEAFF. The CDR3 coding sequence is TGTGCCAGCAGTTACTCGTCGGCCCCCTGGGCAGCTTCGAACACTGAAGCTTTCTTT.

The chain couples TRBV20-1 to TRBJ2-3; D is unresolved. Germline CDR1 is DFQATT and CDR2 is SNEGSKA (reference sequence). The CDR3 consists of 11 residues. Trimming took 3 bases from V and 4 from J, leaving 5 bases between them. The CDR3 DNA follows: TGCAGTGCTAGTTCTGCAGATACGCAGTATTTT. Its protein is CSASSADTQYF.

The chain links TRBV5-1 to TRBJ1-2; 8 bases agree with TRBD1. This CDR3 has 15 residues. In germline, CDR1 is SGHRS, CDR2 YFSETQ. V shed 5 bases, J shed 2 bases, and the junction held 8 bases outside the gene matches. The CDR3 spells CASSTDRVLNYGYTF. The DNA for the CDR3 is TGCGCCAGCAGTACGGACAGGGTTTTAAACTATGGCTACACCTTC.

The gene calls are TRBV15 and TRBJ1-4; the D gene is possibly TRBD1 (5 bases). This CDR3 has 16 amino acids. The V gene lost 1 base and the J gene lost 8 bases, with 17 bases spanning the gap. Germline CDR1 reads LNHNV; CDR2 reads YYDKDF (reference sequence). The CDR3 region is CATSRAPGLGLEKLFF. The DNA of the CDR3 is TGTGCCACCAGCAGAGCTCCGGGATTGGGGCTGGAAAAACTGTTTTTT.